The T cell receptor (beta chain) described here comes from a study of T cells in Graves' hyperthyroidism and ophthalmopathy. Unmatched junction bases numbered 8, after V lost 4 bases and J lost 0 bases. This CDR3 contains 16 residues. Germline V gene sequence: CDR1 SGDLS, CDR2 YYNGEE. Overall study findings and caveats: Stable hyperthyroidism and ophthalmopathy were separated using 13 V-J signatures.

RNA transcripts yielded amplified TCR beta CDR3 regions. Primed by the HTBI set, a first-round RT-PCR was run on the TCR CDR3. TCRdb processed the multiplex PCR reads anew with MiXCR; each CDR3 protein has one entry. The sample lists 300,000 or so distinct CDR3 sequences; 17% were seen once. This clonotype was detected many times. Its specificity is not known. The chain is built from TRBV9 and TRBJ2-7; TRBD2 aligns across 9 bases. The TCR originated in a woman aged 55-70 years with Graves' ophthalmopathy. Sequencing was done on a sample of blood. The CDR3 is CASSRGGGGSSYEQYF. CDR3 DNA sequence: TGTGCCAGCAGCCGAGGCGGGGGGGGCAGCTCCTACGAGCAGTACTTC.